Below, 7 T cell receptor beta chains from the same sample are listed, as sequenced in a study of blood T cells in healthy people across ages (dated by TCRdb to the mid-2010s). Library generation was performed with 5' RACE. Data came from an Illumina HiSeq 2500. A second PCR of roughly 7 to 11 cycles was run with a J-beta primer mix and a sample-barcoded 5' primer. TCRdb itself trimmed the public reads at Q25 with fastp, ran MiXCR and retained productive beta chains. Every distinct CDR3 protein forms one entry, paired with its most common genes and DNA. This sample comprises about 1 million distinct CDR3 sequences, 45% of them detected only once. 15% to 20% of the sample is taken by the ten largest. The sequenced sample was blood. The source of these receptors is a woman in her fifties or sixties in good health.

CDR3 loop: CSARVALAMVDTQYF. Here the CDR3 DNA reads TGCAGTGCTAGAGTGGCGCTGGCTATGGTAGATACGCAGTATTTT. J is TRBJ2-3 and V is TRBV20-1; D not certain. The CDR3 has 15 amino acids. CDR1 and CDR2 from the germline V gene are DFQATT and SNEGSKA (reference sequence). V gave up 1 base and J gave up 5 bases, with 16 bases separating them.

This clonotype appeared a few times. The chain combines TRBV6-1 with TRBJ2-2, with D possibly matching TRBD1 (5 bases). The CDR3 covers 14 residues. Germline lookup yields CDR1 MNHNS and CDR2 SASEGT. For the CDR3, the DNA is TGTGCTAACAGCCAGGGCAGTTACACCGGGGAGCTGTTTTTT. It specifies CANSQGSYTGELFF.

CDR3 sequence: CASSPGTSGRLSYEQYF. DNA of the CDR3: TGTGCCAGCAGCCCGGGGACTAGCGGGAGACTCTCCTACGAGCAGTACTTC. This chain links TRBV3-1 with TRBJ2-7, with 14 bases lining up with TRBD2. Germline loops: CDR1 LGHDT, CDR2 YNNKEL (reference sequence). CDR3 length: 17 amino acids. V dropped 4 bases and J dropped 0; count of bases not matched to a gene: 5.

This clonotype occurred a few times. This chain joins TRBV10-3 and TRBJ2-7; possibly TRBD2 for D (5 bases). Trimming removed 2 bases at V and 4 bases at J, with 15 bases between. Germline assignment: CDR1 ENHRY and CDR2 SYGVKD. The CDR3 spans 15 residues. The CDR3 coding sequence is TGTGCCATCAGTGAGGGTAGGACTCAGATATACGAGCAGTACTTC. It encodes CAISEGRTQIYEQYF.

The table lists this clonotype with a count of one. One junction end does not reproduce the germline sequence, and a read error may be involved. The chain recombines TRBV5-1 with TRBJ2-4, with D possibly being TRBD1 (6 bases). Judging by the DNA end, TRBJ2-7 fits better; the J call may be wrong. CDR1 is SGHRS, CDR2 YFSETQ, per germline. The length of the CDR3 is 14 residues. Here the CDR3 DNA reads TGCGCCAACAGCCCCGCACGTGGGACATACGAGCAGTACTTC. Translating gives CANSPARGTYEQYF.

The chain links TRBV12-3 or TRBV12-4 to TRBJ1-3; D is possibly TRBD1 (5 bases). This CDR3 comprises 14 residues. V lost 5 bases and J lost 4, with 12 bases in between. The DNA of the CDR3 is TGTGCCAGCAGTCAACCGGGACTAGGAAACACCATATATTTT. This codes for CASSQPGLGNTIYF.

The V gene is TRBV6-1, the J gene TRBJ1-1; tentative D call: TRBD1 (5 bases). The CDR3 contains 15 residues. The V gene's germline CDR1 is MNHNS and CDR2 SASEGT. Trimming left V 2 bases short and J 3 bases short, with 13 bases between. The CDR3 DNA is TGTGCCAGCAGTGAAAGCGGAGGGGCCCACACTGAAGCTTTCTTT. It encodes CASSESGGAHTEAFF.